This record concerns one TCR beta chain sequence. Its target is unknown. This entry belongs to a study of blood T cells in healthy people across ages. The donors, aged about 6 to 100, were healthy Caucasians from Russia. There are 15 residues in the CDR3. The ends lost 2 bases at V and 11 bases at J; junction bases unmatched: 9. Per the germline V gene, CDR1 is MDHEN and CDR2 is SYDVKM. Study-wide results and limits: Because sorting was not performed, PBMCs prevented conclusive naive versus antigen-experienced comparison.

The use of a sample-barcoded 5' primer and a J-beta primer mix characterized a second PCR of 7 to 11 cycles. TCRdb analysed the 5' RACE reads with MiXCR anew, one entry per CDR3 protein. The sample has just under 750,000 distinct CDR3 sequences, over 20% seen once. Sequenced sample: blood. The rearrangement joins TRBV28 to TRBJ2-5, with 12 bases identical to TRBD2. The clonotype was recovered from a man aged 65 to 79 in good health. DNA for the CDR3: TGTGCCAGCAGTTTAGGACTAGCGGGATCGGGGGAGCAGTACTTC. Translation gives CASSLGLAGSGEQYF.